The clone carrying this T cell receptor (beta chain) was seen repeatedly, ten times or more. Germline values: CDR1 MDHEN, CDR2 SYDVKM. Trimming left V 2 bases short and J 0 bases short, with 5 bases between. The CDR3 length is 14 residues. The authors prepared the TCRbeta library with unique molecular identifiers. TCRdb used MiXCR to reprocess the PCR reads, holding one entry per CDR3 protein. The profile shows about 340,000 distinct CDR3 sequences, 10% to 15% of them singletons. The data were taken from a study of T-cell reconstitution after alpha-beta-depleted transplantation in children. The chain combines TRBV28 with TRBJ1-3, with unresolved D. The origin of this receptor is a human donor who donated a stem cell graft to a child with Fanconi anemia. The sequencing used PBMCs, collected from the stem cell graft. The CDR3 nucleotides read TGTGCCAGCAGTTTACCGTACTCTGGAAACACCATATATTTT. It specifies CASSLPYSGNTIYF. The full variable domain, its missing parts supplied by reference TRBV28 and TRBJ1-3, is DVKVTQSSRYLVKRTGEKVFLECVQDMDHENMFWYRQDPGLGLRLIYFSYDVKMKEKGDIPEGYSVSREKKERFSLILESASTNQTSMYLCASSLPYSGNTIYFGEGSWLTVV.